This entry features one T cell receptor (beta chain) sequence. Its antigen is as yet unknown. At one end the junction does not follow the germline gene, possibly because of a read error. TCRbeta library construction was performed incorporating unique molecular identifiers. TCRdb redid the calling of the PCR reads with MiXCR, one entry per CDR3 protein. The sample consists of hundreds of thousands of distinct CDR3 sequences, around 12% of them appearing once. The data are from a study of T-cell reconstitution after alpha-beta-depleted transplantation in children. Study results and limitations: In patients about two months after transplant, alpha-beta T cells reportedly arose from several hundred expanded graft clones.

Germline V lookup: CDR1 DFQATT, CDR2 SNEGSKA (reference sequence). This CDR3 is 14 amino acids long. The sample here was PBMCs, taken before TCRalphabeta/CD19-depleted stem cell transplant. This TCR was recovered from a girl aged 2 to 10 with congenital amegakaryocytic thrombocytopenia, due to receive a stem cell transplant. The gene calls are TRBV20-1 and TRBJ2-7, with TRBD2 matching 7 bases. The CDR3 bases are TGCGGTGCCAGGCCGGGGGGATCTCTCTACGAGCAGTACTTC. This gives the protein CGARPGGSLYEQYF.